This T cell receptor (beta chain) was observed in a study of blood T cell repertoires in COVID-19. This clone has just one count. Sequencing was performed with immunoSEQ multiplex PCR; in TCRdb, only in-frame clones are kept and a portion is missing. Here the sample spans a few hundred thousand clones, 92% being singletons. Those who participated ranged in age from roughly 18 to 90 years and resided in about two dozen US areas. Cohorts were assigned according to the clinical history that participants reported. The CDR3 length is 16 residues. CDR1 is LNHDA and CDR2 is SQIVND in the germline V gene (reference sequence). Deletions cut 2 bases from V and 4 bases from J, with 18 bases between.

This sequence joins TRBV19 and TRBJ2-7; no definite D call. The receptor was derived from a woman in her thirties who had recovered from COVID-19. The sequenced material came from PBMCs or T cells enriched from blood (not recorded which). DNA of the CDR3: TGTGCCAGTAGTATACTCCCCTCACGTCTACCTTACGAGCAGTACTTC. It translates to CASSILPSRLPYEQYF.